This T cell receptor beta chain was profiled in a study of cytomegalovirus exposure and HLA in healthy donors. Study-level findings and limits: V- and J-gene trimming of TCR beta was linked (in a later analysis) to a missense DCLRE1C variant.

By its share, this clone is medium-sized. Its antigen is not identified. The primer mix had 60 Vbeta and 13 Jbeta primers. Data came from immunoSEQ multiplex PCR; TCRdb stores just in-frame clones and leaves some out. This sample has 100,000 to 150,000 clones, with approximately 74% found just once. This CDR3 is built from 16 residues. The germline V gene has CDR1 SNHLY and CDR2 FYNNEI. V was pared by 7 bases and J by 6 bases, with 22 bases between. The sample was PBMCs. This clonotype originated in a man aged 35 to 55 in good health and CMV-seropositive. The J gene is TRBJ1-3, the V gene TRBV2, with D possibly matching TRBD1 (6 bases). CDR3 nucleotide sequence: TGTGCCAGCACCCCGGGCGTCAGGGGCGCATCAAACACCATATATTTT. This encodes CASTPGVRGASNTIYF.